This T cell receptor beta chain was identified in a study of PD-1 blockade in classical Hodgkin lymphoma. The repertoire was sequenced with immunoSEQ multiplex PCR; TCRdb's copy has only in-frame clones and lacks some. The table includes around 35,000 clones, 65% to 80% detected once. CDR3 length: 13 residues. Per the germline V gene, CDR1 is MNHEY and CDR2 is SVGAGI. V gave up 0 bases and J gave up 4 bases, with 6 bases separating them. In this sample, this clone is medium-sized. As for time point: cycle 4 day 1 (C4D1), after more than five weeks of nivolumab. Every patient was affected by relapse after autologous stem cell transplantation, while exposure to brentuximab vedotin was not uniform.

The sequence was collected from a human donor with classical Hodgkin lymphoma. This specimen consisted of peripheral blood mononuclear cells (PBMCs), obtained before the fourth cycle of nivolumab. The chain employs TRBV6-5 and TRBJ1-2; D not resolved. The CDR3 nucleotides read TGTGCCAGCAGTTACTCGCCGCTCTATGGCTACACCTTC. Amino acids: CASSYSPLYGYTF.